The 17 T cell receptor beta chains below all came from one sample that was sequenced in a study of blood T cell repertoires in COVID-19. Only in-frame clones appear in the TCRdb table, and some are missing; sequencing was by immunoSEQ multiplex PCR. The table includes 250,000 to 350,000 clones, 80% to 90% detected once. The source material was PBMCs or T cells enriched from blood (not recorded which). The receptors come from a woman between 25 and 40 years old who had recovered from COVID-19.

This clone was observed a few times. This rearrangement joins TRBV7-9 to TRBJ2-7; tentatively, D is TRBD1 (6 bases). Germline V lookup: CDR1 SEHNR, CDR2 FQNEAQ (reference sequence). This CDR3 is built from 13 residues. V shed 3 bases and J shed 3 bases, with 9 bases lying between them. The CDR3 is CASSFGQIYEQYF. CDR3 sequence (DNA): TGTGCCAGCAGCTTCGGACAGATCTACGAGCAGTACTTC. The full variable domain, its missing parts supplied by reference TRBV7-9 and TRBJ2-7, is DTGVSQNPRHKITKRGQNVTFRCDPISEHNRLYWYRQTLGQGPEFLTYFQNEAQLEKSRLLSDRFSAERPKGSFSTLEIQRTEQGDSAMYLCASSFGQIYEQYFGPGTRLTVT.

This clone showed up just once. CDR3 bases: TGTGCCTGGAGTGTAGGTAGGACTAGCGGGGCGACCTACGAGCAGTACTTC. It encodes CAWSVGRTSGATYEQYF. The genes are TRBV30 and TRBJ2-7; TRBD2 agrees at 12 bases. The CDR3 is 17 amino acids. In germline, CDR1 is GTSNPN, CDR2 SVGIG (reference sequence). Trimming took 0 bases from V and 2 from J; bases not matched to a gene: 8.

V gene TRBV5-6 combines with J gene TRBJ1-3; D remains ambiguous. Per the germline V gene, CDR1 is SGHDT and CDR2 is YYEEEE. The V end lost 0 bases, the J end lost 4 bases, and 5 bases lay between the germline ends. The length of the CDR3 is 13 residues. The CDR3 DNA reads as TGTGCCAGCAGCTTGGTCTCGGGAAACACCATATATTTT. Amino acid sequence: CASSLVSGNTIYF.

This chain connects TRBV6-5 to TRBJ2-3; 9 positions agree with TRBD2. After removal of 6 bases from V and 6 bases from J, the junction contained 4 bases not matched to a gene. This CDR3 contains 13 residues. The germline V gene has CDR1 MNHEY and CDR2 SVGAGI. CDR3 loop: CASRLAGADTQYF. The DNA for the CDR3 is TGTGCCAGCAGATTAGCGGGGGCGGATACGCAGTATTTT.

This rearrangement joins TRBV30 to TRBJ2-7; TRBD2 aligns across 7 bases. The CDR3 contains 15 residues. After removal of 3 bases from V and 2 bases from J, the junction contained 10 bases not matched to a gene. Germline CDR1 and CDR2: GTSNPN and SVGIG (reference sequence). The CDR3 protein is CAWRNAGANPYEQYF. The CDR3 DNA sequence: TGTGCCTGGAGAAACGCGGGAGCGAACCCCTACGAGCAGTACTTC.

This clone occurred a few times. The chain links TRBV9 to TRBJ1-2; D possibly corresponds to TRBD1 (6 bases). Germline loops: CDR1 SGDLS, CDR2 YYNGEE. Trimming cost V 2 bases and J 4 bases, with 15 bases left between them. The CDR3 contains 15 residues. The CDR3, as DNA: TGTGCCAGCAGCGTTTTTCAGGGGCCCACCTATGGCTACACCTTC. Encoded protein: CASSVFQGPTYGYTF.

The chain links TRBV5-6 to TRBJ2-7; 10 bases are a match to TRBD1. The CDR3 is 14 amino acids. Germline CDR1 is SGHDT and CDR2 is YYEEEE. V shed 2 bases and J 4 bases; nucleotides not matched to a gene: 3. The CDR3 nucleotides read TGTGCCAGCAGCTTAGGACAGGGGGTTTACGAGCAGTACTTC. The encoded protein is CASSLGQGVYEQYF.

V is TRBV9 and J is TRBJ2-1; 9 nucleotides align to TRBD1. The CDR3 consists of 14 residues. The germline CDR1 and CDR2 sequences are SGDLS and YYNGEE. Germline trimming cut 4 bases from V and 5 bases from J; bases unmatched to any gene: 4. CDR3 loop: CASSPGTGNNEQFF. For the CDR3, the DNA is TGTGCCAGCAGCCCAGGGACAGGGAACAATGAGCAGTTCTTC.

V usage is TRBV7-9 and J usage is TRBJ1-2; no definite D call. V gave up 0 bases and J gave up 8 bases, with 7 bases separating them. The germline gives CDR1 SEHNR, CDR2 FQNEAQ (reference sequence). The length of the CDR3 is 12 residues. The DNA for the CDR3 is TGTGCCAGCAGCTTAGCGGAGTACGGCTACACCTTC. Translated, it gives CASSLAEYGYTF.

The sample holds a few counts of this clone. This chain uses TRBV18 with TRBJ1-5; no clear D gene. The CDR3 contains 13 residues. V lost 5 bases and J lost 0, with 5 bases in between. Germline values: CDR1 KGHSH, CDR2 LQKENI. This CDR3 reads CASSEYSNQPQHF. Here the CDR3 DNA reads TGTGCCAGCTCAGAGTATAGCAATCAGCCCCAGCATTTT.

This sequence joins TRBV30 and TRBJ1-2, with 7 bases aligning to TRBD1. This CDR3 contains 13 residues. The junction had 10 bases not matched to a gene; V was cut back by 6 bases and J by 6 bases. Germline V lookup: CDR1 GTSNPN, CDR2 SVGIG (reference sequence). CDR3 region: CACYTDRVNGYTF. As DNA, the CDR3 is TGTGCCTGCTATACTGACAGGGTTAATGGCTACACCTTC.

This clone appeared once. The J gene is TRBJ2-7, the V gene TRBV6-5; D remains ambiguous. Germline-derived CDR1 and CDR2 are MNHEY and SVGAGI. The CDR3 totals 15 residues. V was cut by 6 bases and J by 4 bases, with 19 bases left in between. The CDR3 is CASSLDKPGPYEQYF. CDR3 coding DNA: TGTGCCAGCAGCCTTGACAAGCCCGGCCCTTACGAGCAGTACTTC.

V gene TRBV6-5 combines with J gene TRBJ1-1; maybe TRBD1 (6 bases). The V gene's germline CDR1 is MNHEY and CDR2 SVGAGI. Trimming removed 0 bases from V and 7 bases from J, with 12 bases in between. The CDR3 consists of 14 residues. The DNA for the CDR3 is TGTGCCAGCAGTTACTCGAGGGGGAATGGTGAAGCTTTCTTT. Translated, it gives CASSYSRGNGEAFF.

The rearrangement joins TRBV6-5 to TRBJ2-3; D call uncertain. V was trimmed by 2 bases and J by 0 bases, leaving 6 bases between them. This CDR3 is built from 14 residues. Looked up from germline, CDR1 is MNHEY and CDR2 is SVGAGI. The CDR3 coding sequence is TGTGCCAGCAGTTACACGGTTAGCACAGATACGCAGTATTTT. Amino acids: CASSYTVSTDTQYF.

This chain uses TRBV4-1 with TRBJ1-1, with a possible D match to TRBD1 (5 bases). There are 15 residues in the CDR3. Germline CDR1 reads MGHRA; CDR2 reads YSYEKL. Trimming stripped 2 bases from V and 10 bases from J, with 20 bases between. For the CDR3, the DNA is TGCGCCAGCAGCCAAAATTGGGGTGATCTGCAGGGAGCTTTCTTT. Its translation: CASSQNWGDLQGAFF.

This chain connects TRBV5-8 to TRBJ1-1; D is unclear. CDR1 and CDR2 (germline): SGHTS, YDEGEE. V gave up 6 bases and J gave up 2 bases, with 20 bases separating them. CDR3 length: 16 residues. The CDR3 is CASTAGQRVVNTEAFF. DNA of the CDR3: TGTGCCAGCACCGCGGGCCAACGGGTGGTAAACACTGAAGCTTTCTTT.

This rearrangement joins TRBV19 to TRBJ1-1, with D possibly being TRBD1 (6 bases). CDR3 length: 15 residues. Germline V CDR1 and CDR2: LNHDA, SQIVND (reference sequence). V lost 5 bases, J lost 0 bases, and 13 bases lay in between. CDR3 nucleotide sequence: TGTGCCAGTAGTGGTGGACAGATAATGAACACTGAAGCTTTCTTT. Its protein product is CASSGGQIMNTEAFF.